The text below deals with one TCR beta chain. The antigen remains undetermined. These data originate in a study of cytomegalovirus exposure and HLA in healthy donors. Study-level points and caveats: In vitro confirmation showed three CMV-associated chains to be CMV antigen specific. The classifier reportedly diagnosed cytomegalovirus status with high sensitivity and specificity.

Germline CDR1 reads SGHVS; CDR2 reads FQNEAQ. With V trimmed by 2 bases and J by 3 bases, 4 bases remained unmatched. The CDR3 runs to 15 residues. This PCR relied on a set of 60 Vbeta primers and 13 Jbeta primers. Measured with immunoSEQ multiplex PCR; TCRdb has only the in-frame clones, and not every one. The sample shows some 130,000 clones, around 79% of them seen only once. The source is a female donor in good health and CMV-seronegative. The sequencing input was PBMCs. V and J are TRBV7-8 and TRBJ2-7; 10 bases are shared with TRBD2. As DNA, the CDR3 is TGTGCCAGCAGCTTAATAGCGGGAGGTGTCTACGAGCAGTACTTC. Translating it yields CASSLIAGGVYEQYF.